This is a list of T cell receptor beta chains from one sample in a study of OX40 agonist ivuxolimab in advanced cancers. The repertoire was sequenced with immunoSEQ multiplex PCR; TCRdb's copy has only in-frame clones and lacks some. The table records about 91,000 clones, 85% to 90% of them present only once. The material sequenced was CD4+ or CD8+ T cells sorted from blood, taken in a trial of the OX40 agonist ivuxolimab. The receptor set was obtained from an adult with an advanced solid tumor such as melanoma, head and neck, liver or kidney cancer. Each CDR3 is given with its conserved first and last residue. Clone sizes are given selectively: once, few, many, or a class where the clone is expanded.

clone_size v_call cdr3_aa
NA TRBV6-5 CASSSPGRTLVGYTF
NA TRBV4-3 CASSQDTNRAVSSYEQYF
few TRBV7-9 CASSSIRGGYTF
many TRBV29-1 CSVEWEAEAFF
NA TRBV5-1 CASSLVLGAIRETQYF
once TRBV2 CASNRQGAVNEKLFF
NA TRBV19 CASSIVGLAGGAHTDTQYF
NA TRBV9 CASSVDMSSGNTIYF
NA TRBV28 CAIASIGYNEQFF
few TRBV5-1 CASSPGPNYGYTF
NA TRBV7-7 CASSLGDRQDFYANTGELFF
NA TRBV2 CASSGQGPNYGYTF
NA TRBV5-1 CASSLRSSPQSYEQYF
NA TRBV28 CASSLGQTTDTQYF
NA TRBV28 CASRPRASSYEQYF
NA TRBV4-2 CASSQDRGELFF
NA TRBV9 CASSVGQGAETQYF
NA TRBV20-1 CSARGTGTEFF
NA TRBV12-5 CASALSGGSSTDTQYF
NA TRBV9 CASSALSGRTDTQYF
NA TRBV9 CASSAGTSGSGVQFF
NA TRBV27 CASSSRLAGGPDTQYF
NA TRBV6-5 CASSRDSRVMGAFF
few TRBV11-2 CASSIISGRTYNEQFF
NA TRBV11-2 CASSLDQQGGDTQYF
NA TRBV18 CASSPGQGTGELFF
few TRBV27 CASSPTREQPQHF
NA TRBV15 CATTKRGQSGANVLTF
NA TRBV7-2 CASSATGTYNEQFF
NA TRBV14 CASSHLGDRGIEKLFF
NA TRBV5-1 CASSTGTSGSGTDTQYF
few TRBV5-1 CASSSEGDTQYF
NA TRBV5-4 CASSFMGSAGELFF
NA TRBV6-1 CASSYQGDEKLFF
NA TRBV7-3 CASSLRTGGLDTEAFF
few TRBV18 CASSPYHGSDSGNTIYF
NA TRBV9 CASSPSSGSTDTQYF
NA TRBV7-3 CASSSLAGARDTQYF
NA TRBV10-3 CAISGRTGGTDEQFF
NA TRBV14 CASSQRRRSTDTQYF
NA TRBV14 CASSQDLGPRGELFF
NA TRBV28 CASSFQWGASSYNEQFF
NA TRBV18 CASSPGTSGGNNTDTQYF
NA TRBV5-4 CASSSLVKRGASSGANVLTF
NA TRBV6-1 CASRKTLSGPQHF
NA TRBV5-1 CASSSIDSTDTQYF
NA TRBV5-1 CASSLGTVNTGELFF
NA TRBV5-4 CASSAPDSGNTIYF
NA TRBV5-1 CASSSLRAAINEQFF
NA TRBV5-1 CVSSQGQGGNQPQHF
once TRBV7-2 CASMNRGRGEQFF
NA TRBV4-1 CASSQLDLGLAVGELFF
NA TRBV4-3 CASSQGRVEGYGYTF
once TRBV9 CASSFGRGANEQFF
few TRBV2 CASSVSQAYLAKNIQYF
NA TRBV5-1 CASSELAGDTGELFF
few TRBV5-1 CASSPMLLGIRHEQFF
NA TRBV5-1 CASSFGTAMGYGYTF
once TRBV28 CASSPIRGVGSNQPQHF